A selection of T cell receptor beta chains follows, all from one sample in a study of cytomegalovirus exposure and HLA in healthy donors. Produced via immunoSEQ multiplex PCR; TCRdb's table is partial and in-frame only. The sample lists approximately 100,000 clones; around 76% were seen once. The material sequenced was PBMCs. The receptor set was obtained from a middle-aged woman in good health and CMV-seropositive. Both conserved end residues are part of each CDR3. A D gene is named only where the DNA matches it firmly. Size tells how often a clone was seen (once, few, many) or the class of an expanded clone, and some rows leave it out.

V	J	D	size	CDR3	DNA
TRBV11-1	TRBJ1-6	TRBD1	NA	CASSPTDNRGHRRNSPLHF	TGTGCCAGCAGCCCGACAGATAACAGGGGGCACAGGAGGAATTCACCCCTCCACTTT
TRBV30	TRBJ1-6	NA	few	CAWSPPGGGNSPLHF	TGTGCCTGGAGTCCCCCTGGGGGCGGTAATTCACCCCTCCACTTT
TRBV11-2	TRBJ2-7	TRBD1	NA	CASSFSPDRASYEQYF	TGTGCCAGCAGCTTTTCGCCGGACAGGGCTTCCTACGAGCAGTACTTC
TRBV27	TRBJ2-7	NA	NA	CASSLSSSIEQYF	TGTGCCAGCAGTTTATCTTCTAGTATCGAGCAGTACTTC
TRBV15	TRBJ2-5	NA	NA	CATSRGTVTTQETQYF	TGTGCCACCAGCAGAGGTACCGTAACAACACAAGAGACCCAGTACTTC
TRBV6-6	TRBJ1-6	TRBD1	NA	CASSYSTGTDNSPLHF	TGTGCCAGCAGTTACTCGACAGGGACAGATAATTCACCCCTCCACTTT
TRBV4-2	TRBJ2-2	TRBD1	NA	CASSQGVPWGRADRDNGELFF	TGTGCCAGCAGCCAAGGAGTTCCGTGGGGGCGAGCGGACAGGGACAACGGGGAGCTGTTTTTT
TRBV2	TRBJ2-7	TRBD2	NA	CARQAGEGGYGYEQYF	TGTGCCAGGCAAGCGGGGGAGGGGGGGTACGGCTACGAGCAGTACTTC
TRBV7-9	TRBJ1-5	NA	NA	CASSLSADQPQHF	TGTGCCAGCAGCCTCTCAGCGGATCAGCCCCAGCATTTT
TRBV5-4	TRBJ2-3	NA	few	CASSWDLGQISTDTQYF	TGTGCCAGCAGCTGGGACCTTGGACAGATCAGCACAGATACGCAGTATTTT
TRBV10-3	TRBJ1-5	NA	NA	CAIQGGNQPQHF	TGTGCCATACAAGGGGGAAATCAGCCCCAGCATTTT
TRBV19	TRBJ1-4	NA	NA	CASTPGVPNEKLFF	TGTGCCAGTACCCCAGGGGTCCCTAATGAAAAACTGTTTTTT
TRBV7-8	TRBJ2-1	TRBD1	once	CASSRDRESYNEQFF	TGTGCCAGCAGCCGGGACAGGGAATCCTACAATGAGCAGTTCTTC
TRBV5-8	TRBJ2-5	TRBD1	NA	CASSIGTGRGETQYF	TGTGCCAGCAGCATCGGGACAGGCCGAGGAGAGACCCAGTACTTC
TRBV30	TRBJ2-7	NA	NA	CAWSKRRGEQYF	TGTGCCTGGAGTAAGAGAAGGGGCGAGCAGTACTTC
TRBV11-2	TRBJ2-7	TRBD1	NA	CASRGTGARVYEQYF	TGTGCCAGCAGAGGGACAGGGGCACGGGTCTACGAGCAGTACTTC
TRBV30	TRBJ1-2	TRBD1	NA	CAWGTGNLYGYTF	TGTGCCTGGGGGACAGGGAATTTGTATGGCTACACCTTC
TRBV5-4	TRBJ2-4	TRBD1	NA	CASSLGQGSNPKNIQYF	TGTGCCAGCAGCCTGGGACAGGGGTCCAACCCTAAAAACATTCAGTACTTC
TRBV6-7	TRBJ1-2	TRBD1	NA	CASSDRTGEIGGYTF	TGTGCCAGCAGTGACAGGACAGGGGAAATTGGTGGCTACACCTTC
TRBV5-1	TRBJ1-2	TRBD1	NA	CASSSGQPIYGYTF	TGCGCCAGCAGCTCGGGACAGCCGATCTATGGCTACACCTTC
TRBV29-1	TRBJ2-7	NA	NA	CSAALGAGASAYEQYF	TGCAGCGCGGCACTGGGTGCAGGGGCTTCAGCCTACGAGCAGTACTTC
TRBV5-1	TRBJ2-3	NA	NA	CASNTQVSTDTQYF	TGCGCCAGCAACACCCAAGTTAGCACAGATACGCAGTATTTT
TRBV11-2	TRBJ2-5	TRBD2	NA	CASSLSGGTDKETQYF	TGTGCCAGCAGCTTAAGCGGGGGGACGGATAAGGAGACCCAGTACTTC
TRBV11-2	TRBJ2-2	NA	NA	CASSPSAGELFF	TGTGCCAGCAGCCCCTCGGCCGGGGAGCTGTTTTTT
TRBV19	TRBJ1-2	TRBD1	NA	CASSIRGPPGVGYPF	TGTGCCAGTAGTATAAGGGGGCCTCCTGGGGTTGGCTACCCCTTC
TRBV6-8	TRBJ2-2	NA	NA	CANPRRGPDPGELFF	TGTGCCAACCCCCGGAGGGGCCCCGATCCCGGGGAGCTGTTTTTT
TRBV6-1	TRBJ2-5	NA	NA	CASSVNFGETQYF	TGTGCCAGCAGTGTCAACTTTGGAGAGACCCAGTACTTC
TRBV7-3	TRBJ2-3	TRBD2	NA	CASSLWLAGVDTQYF	TGTGCCAGCAGCTTATGGCTAGCGGGGGTGGATACGCAGTATTTT
TRBV6-6	TRBJ1-3	TRBD1	few	CASRDRATGNTIYF	TGTGCCAGCAGGGACAGGGCTACGGGAAACACCATATATTTT
TRBV10-3	TRBJ2-1	NA	NA	CAISEGTFEQFF	TGTGCCATCAGTGAGGGGACATTTGAGCAGTTCTTC
TRBV10-3	TRBJ2-7	NA	NA	CAILDGSHYEQYF	TGTGCCATCCTCGACGGGAGTCACTACGAGCAGTACTTC
TRBV25-1	TRBJ2-7	TRBD1	NA	CASSRKRQGSEQYF	TGTGCCAGCAGTCGAAAACGACAGGGTTCCGAGCAGTACTTC
TRBV27	TRBJ1-5	TRBD1	once	CASSMTGRNQPQHF	TGTGCCAGCAGCATGACAGGGCGCAATCAGCCCCAGCATTTT
TRBV19	TRBJ2-2	NA	NA	CASSIQGSGELFF	TGTGCCAGTAGTATACAGGGATCCGGGGAGCTGTTTTTT
TRBV2	TRBJ1-2	TRBD1	few	CASSPGQEYGYTF	TGTGCCAGCAGCCCCGGACAGGAGTATGGCTACACCTTC
TRBV5-1	TRBJ2-5	TRBD2	NA	CASSLMPSGAVGETQYF	TGCGCCAGCAGCTTGATGCCTAGCGGGGCGGTGGGAGAGACCCAGTACTTC
TRBV6-5	TRBJ1-1	NA	NA	CASSYRVGAMNTEAFF	TGTGCCAGCAGTTACAGGGTGGGGGCGATGAACACTGAAGCTTTCTTT
TRBV7-2	TRBJ1-2	NA	NA	CASSASGAGYTF	TGTGCCAGCAGCGCGAGCGGGGCTGGCTACACCTTC
TRBV7-8	TRBJ1-6	NA	NA	CASSSLRSSYNSPLHF	TGTGCCAGCAGCTCACTACGTAGCTCCTATAATTCACCCCTCCACTTT
TRBV4-1	TRBJ1-1	TRBD1	NA	CASSRDRDRVTEAFF	TGCGCCAGCAGCCGAGACCGGGACAGGGTCACTGAAGCTTTCTTT
TRBV7-2	TRBJ1-1	NA	NA	CASSSGQNTEAFF	TGTGCCAGCAGCTCTGGACAGAACACTGAAGCTTTCTTT
TRBV29-1	TRBJ2-2	NA	NA	CSVGGKGSLGGELFF	TGCAGCGTTGGGGGCAAGGGGTCCCTCGGCGGGGAGCTGTTTTTT
TRBV2	TRBJ2-5	TRBD2	NA	CASKWTSGGGETQYF	TGTGCCAGCAAATGGACTAGCGGGGGGGGCGAGACCCAGTACTTC
TRBV6-1	TRBJ1-1	NA	NA	CASSEWRGRTEAFF	TGTGCCAGCAGTGAATGGAGGGGACGTACTGAAGCTTTCTTT
TRBV7-9	TRBJ2-1	TRBD2	NA	CSSSPGGTSAWEQFF	TGTTCCAGCAGCCCAGGGGGGACTAGCGCCTGGGAGCAGTTCTTC
TRBV27	TRBJ2-5	NA	NA	CASSRNTGQETQYF	TGTGCCAGCAGCCGTAATACAGGGCAAGAGACCCAGTACTTC
TRBV30	TRBJ1-2	NA	NA	CAWGQYGYTF	TGTGCCTGGGGACAGTATGGCTACACCTTC
TRBV30	TRBJ1-6	NA	once	CAWSVHRGSLESPLHF	TGTGCCTGGAGTGTACACCGGGGTTCGTTAGAATCACCCCTCCACTTT
TRBV19	TRBJ1-2	NA	NA	CASSATKLGYTF	TGTGCCAGTAGTGCGACTAAACTTGGCTACACCTTC
TRBV6-5	TRBJ1-2	NA	NA	CASSRGPGYGYTF	TGTGCCAGCAGTCGCGGACCGGGATATGGCTACACCTTC
TRBV10-3	TRBJ2-7	TRBD1	once	CAISEPGQGRVYEQYF	TGTGCCATCAGTGAGCCGGGACAGGGGAGGGTCTACGAGCAGTACTTC
TRBV27	TRBJ1-2	NA	NA	CASSYDSNYGYTF	TGTGCCAGCAGTTACGACTCTAACTATGGCTACACCTTC
TRBV15	TRBJ1-5	NA	NA	CATSLPPGGIQPQHF	TGTGCCACCAGCCTCCCCCCGGGGGGGATTCAGCCCCAGCATTTT
TRBV5-5	TRBJ1-1	TRBD1	NA	CASSLVPGQGKTEAFF	TGTGCCAGCAGCTTGGTCCCGGGACAGGGTAAAACTGAAGCTTTCTTT
TRBV27	TRBJ1-5	TRBD1	NA	CASGRTGIQSNQPQHF	TGTGCCAGCGGTCGGACAGGGATTCAGAGCAATCAGCCCCAGCATTTT